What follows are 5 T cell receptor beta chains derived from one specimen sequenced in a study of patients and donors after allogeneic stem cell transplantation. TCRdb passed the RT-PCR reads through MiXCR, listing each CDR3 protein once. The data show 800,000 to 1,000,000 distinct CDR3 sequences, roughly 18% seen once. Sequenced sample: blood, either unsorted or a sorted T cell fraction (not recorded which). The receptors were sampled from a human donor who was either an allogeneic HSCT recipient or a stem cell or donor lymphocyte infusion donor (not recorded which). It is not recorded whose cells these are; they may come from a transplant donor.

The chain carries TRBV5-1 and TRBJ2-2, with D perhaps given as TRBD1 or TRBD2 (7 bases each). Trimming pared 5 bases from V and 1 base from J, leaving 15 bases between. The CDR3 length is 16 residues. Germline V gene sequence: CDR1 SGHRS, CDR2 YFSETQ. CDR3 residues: CASSVGGTVNTGELFF. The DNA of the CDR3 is TGCGCCAGCAGTGTGGGGGGGACAGTGAACACCGGGGAGCTGTTTTTT.

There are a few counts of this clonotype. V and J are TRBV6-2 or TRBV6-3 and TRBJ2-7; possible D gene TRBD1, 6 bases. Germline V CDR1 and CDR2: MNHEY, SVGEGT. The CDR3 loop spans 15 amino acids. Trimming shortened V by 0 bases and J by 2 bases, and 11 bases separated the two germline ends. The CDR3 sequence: CASSYSWTATYEQYF. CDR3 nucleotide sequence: TGTGCCAGCAGTTACTCTTGGACAGCAACCTACGAGCAGTACTTC.

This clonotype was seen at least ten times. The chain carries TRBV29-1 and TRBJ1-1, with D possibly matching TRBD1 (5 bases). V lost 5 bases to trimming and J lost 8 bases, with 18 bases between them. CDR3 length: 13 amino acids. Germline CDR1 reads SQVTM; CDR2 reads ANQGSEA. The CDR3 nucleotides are TGCAGCGTTCACAAAAGAGGGACGGTGGAAGCTTTCTTT. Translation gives CSVHKRGTVEAFF.

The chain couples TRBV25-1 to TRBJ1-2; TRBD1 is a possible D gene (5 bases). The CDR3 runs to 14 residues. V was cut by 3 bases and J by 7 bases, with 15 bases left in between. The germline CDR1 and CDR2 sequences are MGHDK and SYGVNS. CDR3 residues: CASSDPGPGGGYTF. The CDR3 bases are TGTGCCAGCAGTGATCCGGGTCCGGGGGGTGGCTACACCTTC.

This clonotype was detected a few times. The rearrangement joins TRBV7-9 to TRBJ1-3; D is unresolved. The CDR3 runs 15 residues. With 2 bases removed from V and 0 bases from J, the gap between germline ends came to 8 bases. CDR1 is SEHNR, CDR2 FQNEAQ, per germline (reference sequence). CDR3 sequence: CASSLSPNSGNTIYF. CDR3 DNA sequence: TGTGCCAGCAGCTTATCTCCAAACTCTGGAAACACCATATATTTT.